The clone carrying this T cell receptor (beta chain) was seen a few times. The target antigen is unknown. The J segment lost 0 bases and the V segment lost 4 bases, leaving 4 bases of the junction unmatched. The germline gives CDR1 SGHTA, CDR2 FQGTGA. This CDR3 contains 15 residues. This entry is derived from a study of cytomegalovirus exposure and HLA in healthy donors. Study context: Genetic ancestry analysis placed 81% of the 350 to 500 donors that were genotyped in the Caucasian-associated cluster. Study-wide findings and caveats: Later analysis suggested most CMV-associated TCR beta chains were HLA-restricted. Earlier analysis found most TCR beta V segments productive about 87% or about 30% of the time.

With 60 Vbeta and 13 Jbeta primers, the PCR was carried out. The method was immunoSEQ multiplex PCR; TCRdb's version includes in-frame clones alone and lacks a portion of them. The sample has approximately 100,000 clones; approximately 9% are singletons. J is TRBJ2-7 and V is TRBV7-3; 9 bases are a match to TRBD1. Material for sequencing was PBMCs. The receptor comes from a man in his fifties or sixties in good health and CMV-seropositive. In nucleotides, the CDR3 is TGTGCCAGCAGCTACGGACAGGGGCGCTCCTACGAGCAGTACTTC. It encodes CASSYGQGRSYEQYF.